The T cell receptor (beta chain) under discussion was sequenced for a study of breast tumors, draining lymph nodes, adjacent tissues (TCRdb year 2016). For the wider study: TCR beta repertoires were compared across tumor, adjacent nontumor tissue and axillary lymph nodes obtained from breast cancer patients. The study was designed to assess the relationships and possible T-cell exchange between tumor, surrounding tissue and draining lymph node repertoires in human breast cancer.

As concerns this clonotype: Its antigen remains undetermined. One end of the junction does not line up with germline, which may come from a read error.

The research as a whole found: A scenario in which most tumor T cells derive from the lymph node and then expand within tumor tissue was judged to be consistent with the data. The similarity between tumor and nontumor tissue repertoires was significantly greater in luminal-like breast cancer than in basal-like breast cancer. Tumor T-cell repertoires showed less diversity than lymph node repertoires and more diversity than nontumor tissue repertoires, and tumor T-cell repertoires showed preferential V and J gene usage. Rather than being directly demonstrated, the conclusion that tumor T cells originate in lymph nodes was presented as consistent with a hypothesis.

Sequencing was carried out with an Illumina HiSeq 2000. TCR beta chain libraries were generated by multiplex PCR amplification. High-throughput sequencing was used to analyze the amplified TCR beta chain products. TCRdb trimmed the raw reads at Q25, called clones with MiXCR and kept productive beta chains. Rows matching on CDR3 protein sequence are summarized as one entry with the most common DNA and genes. The sample includes 160,000 or so distinct CDR3 sequences, with 30% to 35% observed a single time. The biggest ten clones account for more than 3.5% of the sample. The axillary draining lymph nodes of breast cancer patients were the source of the lymph node samples. The material sequenced was axillary lymph node tissue. This sequence was found in a female donor with breast cancer. Some clones in this sample may be carry-over from other donors' samples.

Read as DNA, the sequence is TGTGCCGGTAGTACAGGGCGCAATACGCAGTATTTT. Its product reads: CAGSTGRNTQYF. The rearranged segments are TRBV19 and TRBJ2-3; TRBD1 is a weak D gene call, 6 bases matching. The CDR3, cysteine through phenylalanine, is 12 amino acids long. Just CDR3 DNA is preserved here, 36 bases in frame from base 1. Via the germline V gene (reference sequence), CDR1 is LNHDA and CDR2 SQIVND.